This TCR beta chain was documented in a study of cytomegalovirus exposure and HLA in healthy donors. With regard to this clone: Its target is not known.

Study-level results: Fewer N-insertions than the roughly 670-donor mean were reportedly shown by an Asian-associated ancestry cluster in a later analysis.

Trimming removed 3 bases from V and 5 bases from J; junction bases left unmatched: 6. This CDR3 is 14 amino acids long. Germline V lookup: CDR1 MNHNY, CDR2 SVGAGI (reference sequence). Vbeta (60) and Jbeta (13) primers were used in the PCR. Assay: immunoSEQ multiplex PCR; the TCRdb copy retains only in-frame clones and omits some. The sample carries about 170,000 clones, around 80% recorded once. The sample consisted of PBMCs. The chain is built from TRBV6-6 and TRBJ2-7; 8 bases match TRBD2. The clonotype was recovered from a male donor in good health and CMV-seronegative. CDR3 coding DNA: TGTGCCAGCAGTTATGTAGCGGGGATTAACGAGCAGTACTTC. Residues: CASSYVAGINEQYF.